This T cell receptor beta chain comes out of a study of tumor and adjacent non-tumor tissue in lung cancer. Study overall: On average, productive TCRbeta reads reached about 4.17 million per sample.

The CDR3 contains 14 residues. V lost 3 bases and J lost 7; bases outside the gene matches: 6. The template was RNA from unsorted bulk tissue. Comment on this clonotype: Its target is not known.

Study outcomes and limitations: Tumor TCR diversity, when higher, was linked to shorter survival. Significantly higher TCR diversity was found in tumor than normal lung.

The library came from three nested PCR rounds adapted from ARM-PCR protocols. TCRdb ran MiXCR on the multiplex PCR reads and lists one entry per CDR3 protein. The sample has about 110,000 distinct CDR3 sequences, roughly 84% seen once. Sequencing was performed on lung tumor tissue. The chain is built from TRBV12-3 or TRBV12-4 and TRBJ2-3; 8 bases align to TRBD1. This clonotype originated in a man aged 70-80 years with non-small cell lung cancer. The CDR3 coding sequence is TGTGCCAGCAGTTTTTCCAGGGGGCTGAATACGCAGTATTTT. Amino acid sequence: CASSFSRGLNTQYF.